The clone carrying this TCR beta chain was counted between two and nine times. The CDR3 length is 13 residues. Trimming took 0 bases from V and 8 from J, leaving 5 bases between them. MiXCR, run by TCRdb on the 5' RACE reads, gives a single entry per CDR3 protein. The table shows some 45,000 distinct CDR3 sequences, with 25% to 35% occurring only once. This clonotype originated in a female donor with breast cancer. What was sequenced was naive CD4+ T cells sorted from blood. Documented subset: naive CD4+ T cells, CD4+CD45RA+CD25-. The V gene is TRBV12-3 or TRBV12-4, the J gene TRBJ1-6; D unclear. The CDR3 sequence is CASSLAPDSPLHF. The CDR3 DNA follows: TGTGCCAGCAGTTTAGCTCCAGATTCACCCCTCCACTTT.